The present TCR beta chain was sequenced within a study of cytomegalovirus exposure and HLA in healthy donors. Study conclusions and caveats: Researchers reported that three CMV-associated chains were confirmed in vitro as CMV antigen-specific. According to a later analysis, most TCR beta chains associated with CMV appeared HLA-restricted.

As regards this clone: Its antigen is unknown.

The CDR3 has 14 residues. Germline CDR1 reads MNHEY; CDR2 reads SMNVEV (reference sequence). V lost 7 bases and J lost 6, with 18 bases in between. Both 60 Vbeta primers and 13 Jbeta primers went into the PCR. TCRdb's table, derived via immunoSEQ multiplex PCR, lists solely in-frame clones and lacks some. The sample records roughly 150,000 clones, more than 75% being singletons. The receptor comes from a woman between 18 and 30 years old in good health and CMV-seronegative. Sequencing used PBMCs. The chain has TRBV27 and TRBJ1-1; D gene unclear. The CDR3 loop is CASTLTPGGAEAFF. CDR3 nucleotides: TGTGCCAGCACCTTAACTCCTGGAGGAGCTGAAGCTTTCTTT.